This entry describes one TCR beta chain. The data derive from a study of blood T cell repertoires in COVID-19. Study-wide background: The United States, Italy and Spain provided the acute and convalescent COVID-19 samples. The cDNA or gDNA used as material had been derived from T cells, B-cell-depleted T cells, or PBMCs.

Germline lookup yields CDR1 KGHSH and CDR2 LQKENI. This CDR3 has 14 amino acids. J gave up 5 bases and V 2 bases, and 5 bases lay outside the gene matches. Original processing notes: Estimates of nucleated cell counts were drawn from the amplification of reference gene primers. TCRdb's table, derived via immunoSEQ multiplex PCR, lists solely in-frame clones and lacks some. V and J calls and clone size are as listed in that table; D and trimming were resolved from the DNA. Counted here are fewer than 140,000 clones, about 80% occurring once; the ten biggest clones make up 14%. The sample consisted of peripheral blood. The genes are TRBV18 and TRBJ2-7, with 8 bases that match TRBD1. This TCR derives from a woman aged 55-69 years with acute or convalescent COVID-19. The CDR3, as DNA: TGTGCCAGCTCACCAGTCGCAGGGGGCGACGAGCAGTACTTC. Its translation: CASSPVAGGDEQYF.